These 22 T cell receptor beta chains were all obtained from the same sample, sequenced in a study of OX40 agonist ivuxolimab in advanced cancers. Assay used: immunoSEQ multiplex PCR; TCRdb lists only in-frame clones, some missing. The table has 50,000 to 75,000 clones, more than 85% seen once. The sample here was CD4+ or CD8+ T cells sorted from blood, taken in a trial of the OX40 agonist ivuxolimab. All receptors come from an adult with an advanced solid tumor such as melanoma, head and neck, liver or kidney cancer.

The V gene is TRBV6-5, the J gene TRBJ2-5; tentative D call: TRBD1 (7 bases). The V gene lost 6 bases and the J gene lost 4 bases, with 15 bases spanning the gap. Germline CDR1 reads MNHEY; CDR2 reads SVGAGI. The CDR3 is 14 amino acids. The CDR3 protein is CASRDRDFGETQYF. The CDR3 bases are TGTGCCAGCAGAGACAGGGACTTCGGAGAGACCCAGTACTTC.

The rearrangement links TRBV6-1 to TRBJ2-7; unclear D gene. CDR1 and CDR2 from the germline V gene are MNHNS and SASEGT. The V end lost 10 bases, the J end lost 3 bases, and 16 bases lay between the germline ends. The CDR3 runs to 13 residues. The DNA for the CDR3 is TGTGCCACCAAGGAAACCTCGTACTACGAGCAGTACTTC. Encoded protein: CATKETSYYEQYF.

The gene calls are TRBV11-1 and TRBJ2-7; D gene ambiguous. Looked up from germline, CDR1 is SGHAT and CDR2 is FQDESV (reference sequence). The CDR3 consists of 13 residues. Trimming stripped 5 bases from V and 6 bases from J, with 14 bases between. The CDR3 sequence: CASSPRLITEQYF. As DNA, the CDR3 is TGTGCCAGCAGCCCTCGGCTAATAACCGAGCAGTACTTC. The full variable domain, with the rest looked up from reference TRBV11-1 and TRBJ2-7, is EAEVAQSPRYKITEKSQAVAFWCDPISGHATLYWYRQILGQGPELLVQFQDESVVDDSQLPKDRFSAERLKGVDSTLKIQPAELGDSAMYLCASSPRLITEQYFGPGTRLTVT.

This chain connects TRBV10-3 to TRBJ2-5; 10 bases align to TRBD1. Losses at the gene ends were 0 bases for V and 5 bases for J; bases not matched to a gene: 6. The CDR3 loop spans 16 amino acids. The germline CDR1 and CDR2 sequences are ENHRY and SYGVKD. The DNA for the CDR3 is TGTGCCATCAGTGAGTCGACAGGGGGCGAAGGGGAGACCCAGTACTTC. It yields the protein CAISESTGGEGETQYF.

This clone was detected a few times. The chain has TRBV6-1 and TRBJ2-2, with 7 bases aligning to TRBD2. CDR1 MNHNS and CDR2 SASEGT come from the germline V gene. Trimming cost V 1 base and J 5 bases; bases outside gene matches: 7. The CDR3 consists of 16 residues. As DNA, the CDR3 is TGTGCCAGCAGTGAAGAGATAGCGGGCATGACCGGGGAGCTGTTTTTT. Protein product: CASSEEIAGMTGELFF.

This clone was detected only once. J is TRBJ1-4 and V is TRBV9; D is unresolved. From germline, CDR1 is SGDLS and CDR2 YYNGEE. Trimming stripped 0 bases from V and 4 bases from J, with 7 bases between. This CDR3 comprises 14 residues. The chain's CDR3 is CASSVASYNEKLFF. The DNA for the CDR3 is TGTGCCAGCAGCGTAGCCAGCTATAATGAAAAACTGTTTTTT.

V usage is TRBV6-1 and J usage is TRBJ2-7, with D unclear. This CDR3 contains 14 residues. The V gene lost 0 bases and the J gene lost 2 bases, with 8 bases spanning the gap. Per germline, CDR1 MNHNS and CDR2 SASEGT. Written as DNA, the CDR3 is TGTGCCAGCAGTGAAGCGCTCGACACCTACGAGCAGTACTTC. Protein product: CASSEALDTYEQYF.

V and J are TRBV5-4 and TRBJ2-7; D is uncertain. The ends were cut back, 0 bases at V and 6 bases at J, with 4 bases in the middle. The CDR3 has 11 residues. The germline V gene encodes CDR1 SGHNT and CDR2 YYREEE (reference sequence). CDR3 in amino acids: CASSLVGEQYF. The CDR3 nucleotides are TGTGCCAGCAGCTTGGTAGGCGAGCAGTACTTC.

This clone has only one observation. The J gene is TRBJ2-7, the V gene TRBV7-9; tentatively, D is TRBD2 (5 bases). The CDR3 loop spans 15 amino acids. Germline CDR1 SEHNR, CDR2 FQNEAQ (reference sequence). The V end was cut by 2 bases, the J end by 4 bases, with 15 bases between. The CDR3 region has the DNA TGTGCCAGCAGCTTATCACCTGGACTCGCTTACGAGCAGTACTTC. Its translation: CASSLSPGLAYEQYF.

In DNA form, the CDR3 reads TGTGCCAGCAGCAACGGAGGGGAAGCTTTCTTT. Its protein is CASSNGGEAFF. V usage is TRBV7-3 and J usage is TRBJ1-1; D unclear. Germline lookup yields CDR1 SGHTA and CDR2 FQGTGA. V lost 5 bases and J 8 bases, leaving 9 bases between the germline ends. The CDR3 spans 11 residues.

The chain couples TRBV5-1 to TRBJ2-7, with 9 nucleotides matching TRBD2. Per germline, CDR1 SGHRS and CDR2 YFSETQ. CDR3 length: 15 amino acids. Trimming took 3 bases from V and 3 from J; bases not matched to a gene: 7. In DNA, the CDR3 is TGCGCCAGCAGCTCTGCGGGAGGGTACTACTACGAGCAGTACTTC. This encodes CASSSAGGYYYEQYF.

The CDR3 is CASSCGVNTGELFF. The CDR3 DNA follows: TGTGCCAGCAGCTGCGGGGTAAACACCGGGGAGCTGTTTTTT. This chain connects TRBV7-9 to TRBJ2-2, with D perhaps matching TRBD2 (6 bases). Germline CDR1 reads SEHNR; CDR2 reads FQNEAQ (reference sequence). V lost 4 bases and J lost 2, with 8 bases in between. The CDR3 contains 14 residues. The full variable domain, rest sourced from reference TRBV7-9 and TRBJ2-2, is DTGVSQNPRHKITKRGQNVTFRCDPISEHNRLYWYRQTLGQGPEFLTYFQNEAQLEKSRLLSDRFSAERPKGSFSTLEIQRTEQGDSAMYLCASSCGVNTGELFFGEGSRLTVL.

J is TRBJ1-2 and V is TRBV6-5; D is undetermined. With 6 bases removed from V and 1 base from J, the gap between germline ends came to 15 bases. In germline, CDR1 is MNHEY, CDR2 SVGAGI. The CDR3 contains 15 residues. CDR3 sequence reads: CASSLSPDLNYGYTF. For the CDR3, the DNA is TGTGCCAGCAGCCTATCACCGGACCTTAACTATGGCTACACCTTC.

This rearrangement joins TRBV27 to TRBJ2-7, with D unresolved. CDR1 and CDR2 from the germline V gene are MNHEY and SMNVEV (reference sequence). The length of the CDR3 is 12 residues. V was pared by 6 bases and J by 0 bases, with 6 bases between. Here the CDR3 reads CASRDGSYEQYF. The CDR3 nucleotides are TGTGCCAGCAGGGACGGCTCCTACGAGCAGTACTTC.

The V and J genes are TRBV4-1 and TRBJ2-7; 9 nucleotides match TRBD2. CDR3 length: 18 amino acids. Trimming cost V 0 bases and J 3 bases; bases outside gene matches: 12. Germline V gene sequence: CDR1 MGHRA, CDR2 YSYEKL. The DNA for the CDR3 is TGCGCCAGCAGCCAAGATACTAGCGGGCTTAACCCATTCTACGAGCAGTACTTC. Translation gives CASSQDTSGLNPFYEQYF.

The CDR3 loop reads CATSRVGGTGPLVEKLFF. The CDR3 DNA follows: TGTGCCACCAGCAGAGTAGGGGGGACAGGGCCCCTAGTTGAAAAACTGTTTTTT. This sequence joins TRBV15 and TRBJ1-4; 9 nucleotides agree with TRBD1. Trimming at V came to 1 base and at J to 7 bases, leaving 13 bases not matched to a gene. The germline CDR1 and CDR2 sequences are LNHNV and YYDKDF (reference sequence). This CDR3 contains 18 residues.

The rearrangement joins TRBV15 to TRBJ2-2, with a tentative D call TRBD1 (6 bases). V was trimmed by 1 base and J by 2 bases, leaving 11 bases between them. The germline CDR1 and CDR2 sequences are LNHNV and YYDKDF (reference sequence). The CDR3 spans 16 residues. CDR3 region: CATSRVGALNTGELFF. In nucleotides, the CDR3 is TGTGCCACCAGCAGAGTGGGGGCACTAAACACCGGGGAGCTGTTTTTT.

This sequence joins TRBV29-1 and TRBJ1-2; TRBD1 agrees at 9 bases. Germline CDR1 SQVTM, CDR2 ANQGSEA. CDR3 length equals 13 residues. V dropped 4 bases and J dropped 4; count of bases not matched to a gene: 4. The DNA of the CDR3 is TGCAGCGTTGTAGGACAGGGGAGCTATGGCTACACCTTC. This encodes CSVVGQGSYGYTF.

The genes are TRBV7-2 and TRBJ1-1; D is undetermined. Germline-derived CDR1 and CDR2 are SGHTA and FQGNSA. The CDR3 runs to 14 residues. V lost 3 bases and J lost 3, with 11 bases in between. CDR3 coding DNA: TGTGCCAGCAGCTTCCTCCTCGGGGACACTGAAGCTTTCTTT. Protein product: CASSFLLGDTEAFF.

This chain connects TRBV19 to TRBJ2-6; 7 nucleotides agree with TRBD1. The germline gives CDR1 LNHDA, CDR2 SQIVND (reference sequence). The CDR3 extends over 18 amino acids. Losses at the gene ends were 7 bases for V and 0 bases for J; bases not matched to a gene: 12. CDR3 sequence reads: CASTGMGTALSGANVLTF. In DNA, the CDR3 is TGTGCCAGTACCGGTATGGGGACAGCCCTCTCTGGGGCCAACGTCCTGACTTTC.

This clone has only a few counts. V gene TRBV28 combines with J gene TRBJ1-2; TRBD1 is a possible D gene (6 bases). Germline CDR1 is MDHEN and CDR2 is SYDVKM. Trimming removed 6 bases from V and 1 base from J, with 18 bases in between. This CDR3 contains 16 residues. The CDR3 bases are TGTGCCAGCAGCCCAATCGCGGACAGAGTTAACTATGGCTACACCTTC. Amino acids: CASSPIADRVNYGYTF.

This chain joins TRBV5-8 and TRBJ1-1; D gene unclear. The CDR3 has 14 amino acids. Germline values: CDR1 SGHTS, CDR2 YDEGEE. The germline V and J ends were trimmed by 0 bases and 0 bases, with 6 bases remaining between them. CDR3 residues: CASSLGRLNTEAFF. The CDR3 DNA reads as TGTGCCAGCAGCTTGGGACGGCTGAACACTGAAGCTTTCTTT.